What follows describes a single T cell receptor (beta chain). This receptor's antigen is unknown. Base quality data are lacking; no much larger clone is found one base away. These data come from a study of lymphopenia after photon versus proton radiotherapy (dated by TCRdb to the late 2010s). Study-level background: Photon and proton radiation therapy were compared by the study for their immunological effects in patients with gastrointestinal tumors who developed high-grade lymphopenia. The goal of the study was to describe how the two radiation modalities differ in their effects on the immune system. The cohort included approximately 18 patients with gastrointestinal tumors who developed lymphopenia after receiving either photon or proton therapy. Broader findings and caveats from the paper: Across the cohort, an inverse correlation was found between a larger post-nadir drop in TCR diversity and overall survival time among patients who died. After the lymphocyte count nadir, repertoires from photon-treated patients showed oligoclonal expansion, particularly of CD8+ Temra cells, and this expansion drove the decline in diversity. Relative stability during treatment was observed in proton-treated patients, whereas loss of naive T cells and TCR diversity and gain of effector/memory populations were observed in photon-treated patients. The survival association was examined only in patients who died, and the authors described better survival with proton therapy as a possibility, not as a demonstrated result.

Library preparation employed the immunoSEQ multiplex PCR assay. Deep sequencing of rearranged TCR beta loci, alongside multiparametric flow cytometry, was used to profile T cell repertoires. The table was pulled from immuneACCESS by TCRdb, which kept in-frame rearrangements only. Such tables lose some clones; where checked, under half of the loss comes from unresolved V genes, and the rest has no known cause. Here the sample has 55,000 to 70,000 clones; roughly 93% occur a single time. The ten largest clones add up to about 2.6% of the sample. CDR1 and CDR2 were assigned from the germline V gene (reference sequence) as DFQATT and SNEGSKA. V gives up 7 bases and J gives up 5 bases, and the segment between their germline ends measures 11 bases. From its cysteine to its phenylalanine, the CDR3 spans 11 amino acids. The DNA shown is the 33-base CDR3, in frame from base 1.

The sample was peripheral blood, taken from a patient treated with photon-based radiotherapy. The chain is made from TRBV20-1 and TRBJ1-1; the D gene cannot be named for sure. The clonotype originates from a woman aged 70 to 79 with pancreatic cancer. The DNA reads TGCAGTGGTAGGCTGGGGACTGAAGCTTTCTTT. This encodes CSGRLGTEAFF.